A selection of T cell receptor beta chains follows, all from one sample in a study of T cell repertoires and Cas9 in healthy adults. Libraries were prepared by immunoSEQ multiplex PCR; TCRdb keeps only in-frame clonotypes and omits some of them. The sample includes some 20,000 clones, 91% of them seen just once. Sequencing was done on a sample of CD4+ effector T cells (CD127+, CD25-, CD137-, CD154-) from PBMCs; culture status not recorded. These receptors all come from a human donor in good health. Each CDR3 is given with its conserved first and last residue.

>TRBJ1-5|15|TRBV5-1
CASSATGVSNQPQHF
>TRBJ2-7|14|TRBV5-6
CASRGTGSSYEQYF
>TRBJ2-1|17|TRBV12-5
CASGLVVQREWQGQQFF
>TRBJ2-6|17|TRBV19
CASSLGGGTSGANVLTF
>TRBJ1-1|13|TRBV7-2
CASSFRQGERAFF
>TRBJ2-5|16|TRBV11-2
CASSLERTGTYQTQYF
>TRBJ2-2|16|TRBV14
CASSQLGGRMTGELFF
>TRBJ2-2|16|TRBV11-2
CCASSNGAGGRGELFF
>TRBJ1-2|17|TRBV19
CASSSTWLRVPNYGYTF
>TRBJ2-7|15|TRBV6-6
CASSYSSGSSYEQYF
>TRBJ1-5|14|TRBV7-8
CASSQETINQPQHF
>TRBJ2-7|17|TRBV18
CASSEGMIAGGNYEQYF
>TRBJ1-4|12|TRBV19
CASISSNEKLFF
>TRBJ1-1|14|TRBV5-1
CASSLRQTNTEAFF
>TRBJ2-1|16|TRBV7-2
CASSPQLAGVGNEQFF
>TRBJ2-3|11|TRBV28
CASSLKGTQYF
>TRBJ2-7|14|TRBV28
CASSSGTLSYEQYF
>TRBJ2-7|15|TRBV25-1
CASSDSTGMSYEQYF
>TRBJ2-3|14|TRBV19
CASSPERTTDTQYF
>TRBJ1-3|17|TRBV7-2
CASSLEAGGAPGNTIYF
>TRBJ2-5|12|TRBV6-5
CASSQGGATQYF
>TRBJ2-1|15|TRBV5-1
CASSTGTESYNEQFF
>TRBJ1-1|14|TRBV6-5
CASSARGPDTEAFF
>TRBJ2-2|15|TRBV9
CASSVDRGRTGELFF
>TRBJ2-3|14|TRBV4-2
CASSPAGATDTQYF
>TRBJ2-5|16|TRBV6-6
CASRGGLGGSGETQYF
>TRBJ1-2|14|TRBV6-1
CASSEVRGSYGYTF
>TRBJ1-3|13|TRBV30
CAGQPSSGNTIYF
>TRBJ1-2|14|TRBV7-9
CASSLEEGNCGYTF
>TRBJ1-4|15|TRBV6-5
CASSFTGSRGEKLFF